This TCR beta chain is drawn from a study of radiation and T cells in renal cell carcinoma. Specified time point: baseline pretreatment blood. Noted treatment: 15 Gy SBRT to primary tumor, nephrectomy 4 weeks later. The trim removed 7 bases at V and 2 bases at J, leaving 8 bases unmatched. Germline CDR1 is MNHEY and CDR2 is SMNVEV (reference sequence). CDR3 length: 15 amino acids. The table came from immunoSEQ multiplex PCR; TCRdb's copy has only in-frame clones and leaves some out. The sample has approximately 100,000 clones; around nine tenths are singletons. Sequenced here: blood, sampled from a patient whose treatment included radiotherapy and nephrectomy. This receptor was taken from a man aged 45-65 years with renal cell carcinoma. The chain has TRBV27 and TRBJ2-3; TRBD1 matches 8 bases. The CDR3 bases are TGTGCCAGCAATAACAGGGGGAGGCTCACAGATACGCAGTATTTT. This sequence encodes CASNNRGRLTDTQYF.